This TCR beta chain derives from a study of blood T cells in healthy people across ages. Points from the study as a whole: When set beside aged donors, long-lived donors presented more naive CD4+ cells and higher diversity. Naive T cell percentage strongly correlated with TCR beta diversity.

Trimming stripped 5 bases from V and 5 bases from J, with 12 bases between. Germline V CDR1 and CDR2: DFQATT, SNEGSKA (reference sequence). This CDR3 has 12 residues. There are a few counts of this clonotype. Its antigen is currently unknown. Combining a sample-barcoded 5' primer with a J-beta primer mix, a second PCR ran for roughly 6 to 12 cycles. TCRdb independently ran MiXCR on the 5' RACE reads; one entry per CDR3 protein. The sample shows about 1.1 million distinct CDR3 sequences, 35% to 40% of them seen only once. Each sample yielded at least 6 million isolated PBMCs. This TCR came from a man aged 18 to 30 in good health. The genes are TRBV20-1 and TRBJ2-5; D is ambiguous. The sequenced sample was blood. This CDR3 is CSAPRDLETQYF. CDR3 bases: TGCAGTGCTCCTAGGGATTTGGAGACCCAGTACTTC.